This T cell receptor (beta chain) was sequenced in a study of OX40 agonist ivuxolimab in advanced cancers. Study results and limitations: Partial responders at 0.1-3.0 mg/kg showed near-lowest clonal expansion.

In regard to this clone: Its antigen is unidentified.

The CDR3 runs to 12 residues. From germline, CDR1 is SGHRS and CDR2 YFSETQ. V was shortened by 5 bases and J by 4 bases, with 9 bases between the two germline ends. Libraries were prepared by immunoSEQ multiplex PCR; TCRdb keeps only in-frame clonotypes and omits some of them. The data show tens of thousands of clones, with around nine tenths seen just once and 1.1% held by the top ten. This chain uses TRBV5-1 with TRBJ1-1; no clear D. This TCR was recovered from an adult with an advanced solid tumor such as melanoma, head and neck, liver or kidney cancer. The source material was CD4+ or CD8+ T cells sorted from blood, sampled in a trial of the OX40 agonist ivuxolimab. DNA of the CDR3: TGCGCCAGCAGTTCCCTGGCCACTGAAGCTTTCTTT. Translated, it gives CASSSLATEAFF.